This is a list of T cell receptor beta chains from one sample in a study of blood T cell repertoires in COVID-19. The data were produced by immunoSEQ multiplex PCR, yet TCRdb's version contains in-frame clones alone and is incomplete. The data hold around 89,000 clones, with around 89% observed a single time. The sample was peripheral blood. The receptor set was obtained from a middle-aged man with acute or convalescent COVID-19. Both conserved end residues are part of each CDR3. The D gene is left open where the match is weak. Expanded clones are given a class, and other clones once, few, many or no size at all.

d_call: .
clone_size: .
j_call: TRBJ1-1
v_call: TRBV7-9
cdr3_aa: CASSLDTGLMNTEAFF
cdr3_nt: TGTGCCAGCAGCTTAGACACAGGGCTGATGAACACTGAAGCTTTCTTT

d_call: .
clone_size: .
j_call: TRBJ2-7
v_call: TRBV9
cdr3_aa: CASSQDGRGQYF
cdr3_nt: TGTGCCAGCAGCCAAGATGGCAGGGGGCAGTACTTC

d_call: TRBD1
clone_size: .
j_call: TRBJ1-1
v_call: TRBV5-1
cdr3_aa: CASRRGGMPEAFF
cdr3_nt: TGCGCCAGCAGGAGAGGGGGCATGCCTGAAGCTTTCTTT

d_call: .
clone_size: .
j_call: TRBJ1-1
v_call: TRBV10-3
cdr3_aa: CAITETQGLGSGGTEAFF
cdr3_nt: TGTGCCATCACCGAAACCCAGGGGCTCGGGTCCGGCGGAACTGAAGCTTTCTTT

d_call: TRBD1
clone_size: once
j_call: TRBJ1-1
v_call: TRBV2
cdr3_aa: CASRLGTGNTEAFF
cdr3_nt: TGTGCCAGCAGACTTGGGACAGGGAACACTGAAGCTTTCTTT

d_call: .
clone_size: .
j_call: TRBJ1-3
v_call: TRBV19
cdr3_aa: CASVREYSGGNTIYF
cdr3_nt: TGTGCCAGTGTGCGGGAGTATTCGGGAGGAAACACCATATATTTT

d_call: .
clone_size: .
j_call: TRBJ1-1
v_call: TRBV20-1
cdr3_aa: CSARLQFEAFF
cdr3_nt: TGCAGTGCTAGACTCCAGTTTGAAGCTTTCTTT

d_call: TRBD1
clone_size: .
j_call: TRBJ1-2
v_call: TRBV6-2/TRBV6-3
cdr3_aa: CASSPTGEYGYTF
cdr3_nt: TGTGCCAGCAGCCCGACAGGGGAGTATGGCTACACCTTC

d_call: .
clone_size: once
j_call: TRBJ1-2
v_call: TRBV6-4
cdr3_aa: CASRTVGGYGYTF
cdr3_nt: TGTGCCAGCAGAACCGTGGGGGGGTATGGCTACACCTTC

d_call: .
clone_size: .
j_call: TRBJ1-3
v_call: TRBV27
cdr3_aa: CASSLNYNSGNTIYF
cdr3_nt: TGTGCCAGCAGTTTAAATTACAACTCTGGAAACACCATATATTTT

d_call: TRBD1
clone_size: once
j_call: TRBJ1-2
v_call: TRBV10-3
cdr3_aa: CAITFSRTGEDGYTF
cdr3_nt: TGTGCCATCACCTTCTCCCGGACAGGGGAAGATGGCTACACCTTC

d_call: .
clone_size: .
j_call: TRBJ1-5
v_call: TRBV9
cdr3_aa: CASSVAQGPVNQPQHF
cdr3_nt: TGTGCCAGCAGCGTAGCTCAGGGTCCAGTCAATCAGCCCCAGCATTTT

d_call: .
clone_size: .
j_call: TRBJ1-2
v_call: TRBV30
cdr3_aa: CAWSPQDGYTF
cdr3_nt: TGTGCCTGGAGTCCTCAGGATGGCTACACCTTC

d_call: TRBD2
clone_size: .
j_call: TRBJ2-3
v_call: TRBV30
cdr3_aa: CAWRIKLGLAGVVDTQYF
cdr3_nt: TGTGCCTGGAGGATTAAACTGGGACTAGCGGGGGTCGTAGATACGCAGTATTTT

d_call: .
clone_size: once
j_call: TRBJ1-2
v_call: TRBV3-1/TRBV3-2
cdr3_aa: CASSQRENYGYTF
cdr3_nt: TGTGCCAGCAGCCAACGGGAGAACTATGGCTACACCTTC

d_call: .
clone_size: once
j_call: TRBJ2-5
v_call: TRBV9
cdr3_aa: CASSVGAGIGETQYF
cdr3_nt: TGTGCCAGCAGCGTAGGGGCGGGGATAGGGGAGACCCAGTACTTC

d_call: TRBD1
clone_size: .
j_call: TRBJ1-2
v_call: TRBV7-9
cdr3_aa: CASRNPDRDYGYTF
cdr3_nt: TGTGCCAGCCGTAACCCCGACAGGGACTATGGCTACACCTTC

d_call: .
clone_size: .
j_call: TRBJ1-1
v_call: TRBV7-9
cdr3_aa: CASSPRGLWGDTEAFF
cdr3_nt: TGTGCCAGCAGCCCACGGGGCCTATGGGGGGACACTGAAGCTTTCTTT

d_call: .
clone_size: .
j_call: TRBJ1-2
v_call: TRBV4-1
cdr3_aa: CASSHLRRGADGYTF
cdr3_nt: TGCGCCAGCAGCCATCTCAGGCGGGGGGCAGATGGCTACACCTTC

d_call: .
clone_size: .
j_call: TRBJ1-5
v_call: TRBV7-9
cdr3_aa: CASSLGGNYQPQHF
cdr3_nt: TGTGCCAGCAGCTTAGGAGGGAACTATCAGCCCCAGCATTTT

d_call: .
clone_size: .
j_call: TRBJ2-3
v_call: TRBV7-9
cdr3_aa: CASSLGEGVFADTQYF
cdr3_nt: TGTGCCAGCAGCTTAGGTGAAGGGGTTTTCGCAGATACGCAGTATTTT

d_call: TRBD1
clone_size: .
j_call: TRBJ1-1
v_call: TRBV6-6
cdr3_aa: CASSYLGQGVEKAFF
cdr3_nt: TGTGCCAGCAGTTACTTGGGACAGGGGGTAGAGAAAGCTTTCTTT

d_call: TRBD2
clone_size: .
j_call: TRBJ2-1
v_call: TRBV7-3
cdr3_aa: CASSLLADNEQFF
cdr3_nt: TGTGCCAGCAGCTTACTAGCGGACAATGAGCAGTTCTTC

d_call: .
clone_size: .
j_call: TRBJ1-5
v_call: TRBV5-1
cdr3_aa: CASSFQQGGQPQHF
cdr3_nt: TGCGCCAGCAGCTTCCAGCAGGGTGGTCAGCCCCAGCATTTT

d_call: .
clone_size: .
j_call: TRBJ2-2
v_call: TRBV7-3
cdr3_aa: CASSFQGTGELFF
cdr3_nt: TGTGCCAGCAGCTTCCAGGGCACCGGGGAGCTGTTTTTT

d_call: .
clone_size: few
j_call: TRBJ1-5
v_call: TRBV12-3/TRBV12-4
cdr3_aa: CASSLDNSQPQHF
cdr3_nt: TGTGCCAGCAGTTTAGATAATAGTCAGCCCCAGCATTTT

d_call: TRBD2
clone_size: .
j_call: TRBJ2-2
v_call: TRBV5-1
cdr3_aa: CASGTSGGARLGELFF
cdr3_nt: TGCGCCAGCGGGACTAGCGGGGGGGCCCGGCTCGGGGAGCTGTTTTTT

d_call: .
clone_size: once
j_call: TRBJ2-3
v_call: TRBV6-5
cdr3_aa: CASTGENTDTQYF
cdr3_nt: TGTGCCAGCACGGGGGAGAACACAGATACGCAGTATTTT

d_call: TRBD2
clone_size: .
j_call: TRBJ2-5
v_call: TRBV2
cdr3_aa: CASTPSGGPQETQYF
cdr3_nt: TGTGCCAGCACCCCCAGCGGGGGGCCCCAAGAGACCCAGTACTTC

d_call: TRBD1
clone_size: .
j_call: TRBJ1-3
v_call: TRBV11-2
cdr3_aa: CASSGWWLGQGRNTIYF
cdr3_nt: TGTGCCAGCAGCGGCTGGTGGCTCGGACAGGGCAGAAACACCATATATTTT

d_call: TRBD1
clone_size: .
j_call: TRBJ2-2
v_call: TRBV5-1
cdr3_aa: CASSTGTGATGELFF
cdr3_nt: TGCGCCAGCAGCACCGGGACAGGGGCCACCGGGGAGCTGTTTTTT

d_call: TRBD1
clone_size: .
j_call: TRBJ1-2
v_call: TRBV30
cdr3_aa: CAWSRTGGDGYTF
cdr3_nt: TGTGCCTGGAGCCGCACAGGGGGTGATGGCTACACCTTC